This TCR beta chain was documented in a study of CD8+CD57+ T cells in acquired aplastic anemia. Genomic DNA templated the TCR beta VDJ and CDR3 profiling. TCRdb re-called the reads with MiXCR, one entry per CDR3 protein. This table has a few hundred thousand distinct CDR3 sequences, over 60% appearing once. The trim removed 4 bases at V and 7 bases at J, leaving 14 bases unmatched. Per germline, CDR1 SQVTM and CDR2 ANQGSEA. CDR3 length: 16 amino acids. This TCR derives from a human donor in good health. The chain carries TRBV29-1 and TRBJ2-1, with 9 bases identical to TRBD2. The specimen was sorted CD4+, CD8+, or CD8+CD57+ T cells (not recorded which) from PBMCs. For the CDR3, the DNA is TGCAGCGTTGCTGAAATAGCGGGGGTCCTGTGGAATGAGCAGTTCTTC. This codes for CSVAEIAGVLWNEQFF.